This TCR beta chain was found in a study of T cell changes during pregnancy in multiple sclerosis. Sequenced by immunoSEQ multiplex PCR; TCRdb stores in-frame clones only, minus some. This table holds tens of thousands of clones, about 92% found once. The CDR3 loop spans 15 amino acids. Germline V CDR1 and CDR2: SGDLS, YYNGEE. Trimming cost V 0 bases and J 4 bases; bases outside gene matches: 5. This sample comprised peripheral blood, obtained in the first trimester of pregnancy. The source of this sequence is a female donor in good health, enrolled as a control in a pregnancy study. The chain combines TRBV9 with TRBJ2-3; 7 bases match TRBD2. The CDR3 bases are TGTGCCAGCAGCGTAGACGGACTAGGTCCAGATACGCAGTATTTT. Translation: CASSVDGLGPDTQYF.